This T cell receptor beta chain appears in the sequencing data of a study of blood T cell repertoires in COVID-19. As for the study in general: Whether acute or convalescent, the COVID-19 samples came from the United States, Italy and Spain. PBMCs, B-cell-depleted T cells, or T cells were the source of the cDNA or gDNA that made up the material.

Trimming stripped 0 bases from V and 12 bases from J, with 21 bases between. Germline CDR1 is LNHDA and CDR2 is SQIVND (reference sequence). This CDR3 comprises 16 residues. As processed by the authors: Amplification from reference gene primers served as the basis for estimated nucleated cell counts. Assay: immunoSEQ multiplex PCR; the TCRdb copy retains only in-frame clones and omits some. The DNA was the basis for D and trimming; V, J and clone size are from that table. The sample includes 45,000 or so clones, 70% to 85% of them seen just once. The rearrangement links TRBV19 to TRBJ1-5; D is possibly TRBD1 (6 bases). Sequenced sample: peripheral blood. This TCR derives from a woman older than 75 with acute or convalescent COVID-19. DNA for the CDR3: TGTGCCAGTAGTATAGAGACAGGCAGGGGCCTTGTTCTCCAGCATTTT. The encoded protein is CASSIETGRGLVLQHF.